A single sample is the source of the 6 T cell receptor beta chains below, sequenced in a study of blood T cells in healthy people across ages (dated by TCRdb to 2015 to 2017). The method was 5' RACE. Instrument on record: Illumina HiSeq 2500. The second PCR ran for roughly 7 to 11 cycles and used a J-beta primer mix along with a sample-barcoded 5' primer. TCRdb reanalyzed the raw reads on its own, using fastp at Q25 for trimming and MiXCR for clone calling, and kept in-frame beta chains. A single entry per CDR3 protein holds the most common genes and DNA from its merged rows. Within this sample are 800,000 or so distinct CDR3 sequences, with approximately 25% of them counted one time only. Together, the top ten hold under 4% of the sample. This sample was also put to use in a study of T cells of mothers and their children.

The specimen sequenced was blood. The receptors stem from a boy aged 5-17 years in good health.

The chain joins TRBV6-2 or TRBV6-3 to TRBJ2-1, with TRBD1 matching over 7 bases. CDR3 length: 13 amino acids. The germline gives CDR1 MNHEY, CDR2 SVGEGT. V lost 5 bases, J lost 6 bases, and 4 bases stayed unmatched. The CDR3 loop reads CASSRGGSNEQFF. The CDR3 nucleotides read TGTGCCAGCAGTAGAGGGGGCTCCAATGAGCAGTTCTTC.

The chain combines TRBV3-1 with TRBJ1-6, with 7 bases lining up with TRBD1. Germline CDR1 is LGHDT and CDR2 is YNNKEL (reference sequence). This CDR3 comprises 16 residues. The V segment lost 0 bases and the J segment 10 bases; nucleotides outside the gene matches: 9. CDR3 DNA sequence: TGTGCCAGCAGCCAAGATCGGCGCGCAGGGGGGTCACCCCTCCACTTT. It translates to CASSQDRRAGGSPLHF.

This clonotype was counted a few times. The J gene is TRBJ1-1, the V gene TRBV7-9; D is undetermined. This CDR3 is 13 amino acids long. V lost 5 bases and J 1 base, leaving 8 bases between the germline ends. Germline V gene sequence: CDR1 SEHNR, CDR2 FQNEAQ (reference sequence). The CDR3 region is CASSHSGNTEAFF. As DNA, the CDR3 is TGTGCCAGCAGCCACAGTGGGAACACTGAAGCTTTCTTT.

The CDR3 spells CASSYTSRGEGQETQYF. CDR3 sequence (DNA): TGTGCCAGCAGTTATACCTCCCGAGGAGAGGGTCAAGAGACCCAGTACTTC. The chain combines TRBV7-8 with TRBJ2-5; perhaps TRBD2 as D (5 bases). The V end was cut by 6 bases, the J end by 2 bases, with 22 bases between. The CDR3 has 17 residues. Looked up from germline, CDR1 is SGHVS and CDR2 is FQNEAQ.

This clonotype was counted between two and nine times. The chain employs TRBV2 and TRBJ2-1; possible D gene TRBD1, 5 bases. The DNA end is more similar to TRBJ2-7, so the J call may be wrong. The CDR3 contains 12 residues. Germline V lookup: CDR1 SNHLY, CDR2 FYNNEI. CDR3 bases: TGTGCCAGCAGTGTTGACAGCTACGAGCAGTACTTC. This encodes CASSVDSYEQYF.

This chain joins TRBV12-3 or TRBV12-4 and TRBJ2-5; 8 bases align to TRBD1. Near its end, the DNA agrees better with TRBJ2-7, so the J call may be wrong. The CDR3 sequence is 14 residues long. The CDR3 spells CASLSGQGDYEQYF. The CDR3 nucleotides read TGTGCCAGCTTGAGCGGACAGGGAGACTACGAGCAGTACTTC.